This record looks at one T cell receptor beta chain sequence and its context. In the original processing: The authors estimated nucleated cell counts from reference gene primer amplification. Profiling relied on immunoSEQ multiplex PCR, and the TCRdb table lists in-frame clones only, not all of them. V and J calls and clone size are those listed in that table; D and trimming were worked out from the DNA. The sample carries approximately 270,000 clones, around 82% recorded once. This record belongs to a study of blood T cell repertoires in COVID-19. The CDR3 consists of 16 residues. Trimming took 2 bases from V and 2 from J; bases not matched to a gene: 5. Germline V lookup: CDR1 MDHEN, CDR2 SYDVKM.

The chain joins TRBV28 to TRBJ2-4, with TRBD2 matching 8 bases. The TCR originated in a human donor with COVID-19, enrolled during active disease. The donor label of this sample is uncertain. The material sequenced was peripheral blood. The CDR3 reads CASSLGAGGTKNIQYF. Here the CDR3 DNA reads TGTGCCAGCAGTTTAGGGGCGGGAGGCACCAAAAACATTCAGTACTTC.